This T cell receptor beta chain originates from a study of blood T cell repertoires in COVID-19. The method was immunoSEQ multiplex PCR; TCRdb's version includes in-frame clones alone and lacks a portion of them. The table has just over 300,000 clones, roughly 87% seen once. All recovered Cohort 3 donors got two negative PCRs, got clearance, or saw symptom resolution. The V and J ends lost 1 base and 8 bases respectively, with 14 bases between them. The germline V gene has CDR1 KGHSH and CDR2 LQKENI. The CDR3 consists of 14 residues. The material sequenced was PBMCs or T cells enriched from blood (not recorded which). The genes are TRBV18 and TRBJ1-2, with a possible D match to TRBD1 (5 bases). The TCR sequence derives from a woman younger than 30 who had recovered from COVID-19. The CDR3 here is CASSPQGSTWGYTF. In nucleotides, the CDR3 is TGTGCCAGCTCACCACAGGGGTCAACCTGGGGCTACACCTTC.